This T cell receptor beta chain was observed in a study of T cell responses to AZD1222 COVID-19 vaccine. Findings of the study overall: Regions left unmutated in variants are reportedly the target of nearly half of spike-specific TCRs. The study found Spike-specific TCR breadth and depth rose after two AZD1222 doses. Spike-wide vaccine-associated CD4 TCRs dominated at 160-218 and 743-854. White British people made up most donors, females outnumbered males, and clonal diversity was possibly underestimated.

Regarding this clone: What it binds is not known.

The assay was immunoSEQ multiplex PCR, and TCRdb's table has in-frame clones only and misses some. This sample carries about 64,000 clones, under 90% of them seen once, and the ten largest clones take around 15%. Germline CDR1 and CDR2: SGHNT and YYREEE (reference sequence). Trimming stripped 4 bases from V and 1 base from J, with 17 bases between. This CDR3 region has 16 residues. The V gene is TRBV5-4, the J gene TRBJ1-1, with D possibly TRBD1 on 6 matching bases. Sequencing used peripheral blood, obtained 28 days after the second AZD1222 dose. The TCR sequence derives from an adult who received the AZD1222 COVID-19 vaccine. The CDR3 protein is CASSPRKTGKNTEAFF. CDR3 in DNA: TGTGCCAGCAGCCCAAGAAAGACAGGAAAGAACACTGAAGCTTTCTTT.